The 32 T cell receptor beta chains presented below share a single source sample, sequenced in a study of a mutant IDH1 vaccine in newly diagnosed glioma. Clones were read by immunoSEQ multiplex PCR, and TCRdb kept only the in-frame ones, dropping some. The table has over 55,000 clones, about 81% seen once; the top ten hold 6.5% to 9%. Regarding time point: week 23, last vaccination. Alongside topical imiquimod, each dose of vaccine comprised 300 ug of mutant IDH1 20-mer peptide. Antigens for these TCRs are unknown. Sequenced material: PBMCs, taken from a glioma patient whose treatment included an IDH1 peptide vaccine. The receptors were sampled from a woman between 40 and 55 years old with glioma. Some clones in this sample may be carry-over from other donors' samples.

This chain links TRBV11-2 with TRBJ2-7; TRBD2 matches 9 bases. There are 15 residues in the CDR3. V shed 1 base, J shed 5 bases, and the junction held 6 bases outside the gene matches. Germline lookup yields CDR1 SGHAT and CDR2 FQNNGV. CDR3 protein: CASSLVSGGTHEQYF. CDR3 DNA sequence: TGTGCCAGCAGCTTAGTTAGCGGGGGTACCCACGAGCAGTACTTC.

The rearrangement joins TRBV25-1 to TRBJ2-4; 9 nucleotides line up with TRBD1. The V gene's germline CDR1 is MGHDK and CDR2 SYGVNS. With V trimmed by 1 base and J by 4 bases, 2 bases remained unmatched. CDR3 length: 15 residues. The CDR3 DNA reads TGTGCCAGCAGTGAATCGGGACAGGGTAAAAACATTCAGTACTTC. This translates into CASSESGQGKNIQYF.

This chain joins TRBV9 and TRBJ2-3; the match to TRBD2 covers 7 bases. The junction had 7 bases not matched to a gene; V was cut back by 4 bases and J by 2 bases. The CDR3 has 15 amino acids. The germline CDR1 and CDR2 sequences are SGDLS and YYNGEE. For the CDR3, the DNA is TGTGCCAGCAGCATCTCCGGGACTACCACAGATACGCAGTATTTT. It encodes CASSISGTTTDTQYF.

The chain links TRBV5-1 to TRBJ2-3; D gene ambiguous. Trimming took 2 bases from V and 2 from J, leaving 12 bases between them. From germline, CDR1 is SGHRS and CDR2 YFSETQ. The CDR3 contains 15 residues. CDR3 bases: TGCGCCAGCAGCTTCTCCATAGGTCTCACAGATACGCAGTATTTT. This translates into CASSFSIGLTDTQYF.

The rearrangement links TRBV6-6 to TRBJ1-2; TRBD1 might be the D (6 bases). This CDR3 is built from 12 residues. With 2 bases removed from V and 8 bases from J, the gap between germline ends came to 9 bases. The germline CDR1 and CDR2 sequences are MNHNY and SVGAGI (reference sequence). DNA for the CDR3: TGTGCCAGCAGTTACAAGGGGGAAGGCTACACCTTC. This sequence encodes CASSYKGEGYTF.

In this sample, this clone turned up once. The gene calls are TRBV9 and TRBJ1-1; D uncertain. V was cut by 4 bases and J by 4 bases, with 11 bases left in between. Germline V gives CDR1 SGDLS, CDR2 YYNGEE. This CDR3 region has 13 residues. The CDR3 spells CASSTPEGTEAFF. The CDR3 DNA is TGTGCCAGCAGCACCCCCGAGGGCACTGAAGCTTTCTTT. Drawing the rest from reference TRBV9 and TRBJ1-1, the complete variable domain is DSGVTQTPKHLITATGQRVTLRCSPRSGDLSVYWYQQSLDQGLQFLIQYYNGEERAKGNILERFSAQQFPDLHSELNLSSLELGDSALYFCASSTPEGTEAFFGQGTRLTVV.

This chain joins TRBV7-9 and TRBJ1-6; no reliable D call. The CDR3 consists of 17 residues. V lost 3 bases to trimming and J lost 7 bases, with 19 bases between them. Looked up from germline, CDR1 is SEHNR and CDR2 is FQNEAQ (reference sequence). The CDR3 region is CASSLDVGAALNSPLHF. DNA of the CDR3: TGTGCCAGCAGCTTGGATGTAGGAGCCGCCTTGAATTCACCCCTCCACTTT.

The chain uses TRBV19 and TRBJ1-1; 9 nucleotides align to TRBD1. V lost 5 bases and J lost 6; bases outside the gene matches: 13. Germline V gene sequence: CDR1 LNHDA, CDR2 SQIVND (reference sequence). The CDR3 extends over 16 amino acids. The chain's CDR3 is CASSPWTGVNPAEAFF. CDR3 sequence (DNA): TGTGCCAGTAGTCCATGGACAGGGGTAAACCCGGCTGAAGCTTTCTTT.

The V call is TRBV7-9, the J call TRBJ2-5, with D possibly matching TRBD1 (5 bases). The CDR3 covers 13 residues. The V and J ends lost 4 bases and 6 bases respectively, with 12 bases between them. Germline assignment: CDR1 SEHNR and CDR2 FQNEAQ (reference sequence). The CDR3 sequence is CASSSQGRKTQYF. CDR3 DNA sequence: TGTGCCAGCAGCTCTCAGGGTCGAAAGACCCAGTACTTC.

The CDR3 protein is CASSYSKGQGGSPLHF. In DNA form, the CDR3 reads TGTGCCAGCAGTTACTCGAAGGGACAGGGGGGTTCACCCCTCCACTTT. V is TRBV6-6 and J is TRBJ1-6, with 11 bases identical to TRBD1. The germline gives CDR1 MNHNY, CDR2 SVGAGI (reference sequence). This CDR3 region has 16 residues. V dropped 0 bases and J dropped 9; count of bases not matched to a gene: 4.

This clone has just a few counts. This chain links TRBV14 with TRBJ1-4; 7 bases are shared with TRBD1. Germline V CDR1 and CDR2: SGHDN, FVKESK. V was clipped by 1 base and J by 8 bases; unmatched bases: 4. The CDR3 is 14 amino acids. CDR3 in DNA: TGTGCCAGCAGCCAAGGCCAGGACAGGGAAAAACTGTTTTTT. Translated, it gives CASSQGQDREKLFF.

The rearrangement links TRBV7-9 to TRBJ2-1; D call uncertain. Germline-derived CDR1 and CDR2 are SEHNR and FQNEAQ (reference sequence). The length of the CDR3 is 11 residues. Trimming left V 6 bases short and J 4 bases short, with 4 bases between. The CDR3 spells CASRPYNEQFF. The CDR3 coding sequence is TGTGCCAGCAGGCCTTACAATGAGCAGTTCTTC.

In this sample, this clone turned up a few times. V gene TRBV4-3 combines with J gene TRBJ2-5, with 10 nucleotides matching TRBD2. Losses at the gene ends were 2 bases for V and 2 bases for J; bases not matched to a gene: 11. The CDR3 length is 18 residues. Germline values: CDR1 LGHNA, CDR2 YSLEER. This CDR3 is CASSQWVSGGSTQETQYF. For the CDR3, the DNA is TGCGCCAGCAGCCAATGGGTTAGCGGGGGGAGCACTCAAGAGACCCAGTACTTC.

This chain links TRBV6-5 with TRBJ1-1, with D possibly matching TRBD1 (5 bases). Germline lookup yields CDR1 MNHEY and CDR2 SVGAGI. The length of the CDR3 is 15 residues. V gave up 5 bases and J gave up 5 bases, with 18 bases separating them. The CDR3 spells CASSGDFGGGTEAFF. The CDR3 DNA follows: TGTGCCAGCAGTGGGGACTTTGGTGGGGGAACTGAAGCTTTCTTT.

The chain carries TRBV28 and TRBJ2-7; 8 bases fit TRBD2. The germline CDR1 and CDR2 sequences are MDHEN and SYDVKM. The CDR3 contains 14 residues. V was pared by 9 bases and J by 2 bases, with 9 bases of the junction left unmatched. This CDR3 is CASAGGGGTYEQYF. The DNA for the CDR3 is TGTGCCAGTGCCGGGGGGGGAGGAACCTACGAGCAGTACTTC.

V usage is TRBV2 and J usage is TRBJ2-5; perhaps TRBD2 as D (5 bases). V shed 8 bases and J shed 0 bases, with 10 bases lying between them. Germline V lookup: CDR1 SNHLY, CDR2 FYNNEI. This CDR3 spans 13 amino acids. The chain's CDR3 is CASRGPDQETQYF. The CDR3 DNA reads as TGTGCCAGCCGGGGTCCGGACCAAGAGACCCAGTACTTC.

As concerns this clone: An end of the junction does not agree with germline; a read error may underlie this. The chain combines TRBV7-7 with TRBJ1-1; D call uncertain. The CDR3 has 13 residues. Germline CDR1 SSHAT, CDR2 FNYEAQ (reference sequence). In DNA form, the CDR3 reads TGTGCTAGCAGCTCTCGACAGAACACTGAAGCTTTCTTT. Translation gives CASSSRQNTEAFF.

The chain is built from TRBV25-1 and TRBJ2-7; 8 bases line up with TRBD1. Germline-derived CDR1 and CDR2 are MGHDK and SYGVNS. The J segment lost 1 base and the V segment lost 5 bases, leaving 7 bases of the junction unmatched. This CDR3 contains 15 residues. CDR3 amino acids: CASSFRQGLSYEQYF. Here the CDR3 DNA reads TGTGCCAGCAGTTTCCGACAGGGGCTTTCCTACGAGCAGTACTTC.

This clone has more than one count but fewer than ten. The V gene is TRBV12-5, the J gene TRBJ1-1; D not resolved. The CDR3 extends over 11 amino acids. Trimming removed 8 bases from V and 3 bases from J, with 7 bases in between. Germline CDR1 reads LGHNT; CDR2 reads FRNRAP. The DNA of the CDR3 is TGTGCTAGTCCCCTATACACTGAAGCTTTCTTT. Amino acids: CASPLYTEAFF.

Here the CDR3 reads CASSRDIFRAFF. The CDR3 DNA reads as TGTGCCAGCAGTCGCGACATATTTAGAGCTTTCTTT. The chain links TRBV6-6 to TRBJ1-1; D is ambiguous. This CDR3 comprises 12 residues. Trimming pared 5 bases from V and 10 bases from J, leaving 14 bases between. From germline, CDR1 is MNHNY and CDR2 SVGAGI (reference sequence).

The CDR3 protein is CASSLGTGYDYGYTF. The CDR3, as DNA: TGCGCCAGCAGCTTGGGAACAGGATACGACTATGGCTACACCTTC. The gene calls are TRBV5-1 and TRBJ1-2, with D perhaps TRBD1 (5 bases). The CDR3 is made up of 15 amino acids. CDR1 SGHRS and CDR2 YFSETQ come from the germline V gene. V was pared by 0 bases and J by 3 bases, with 12 bases between.

The CDR3 is CASSDSAYNEQFF. The CDR3 region has the DNA TGTGCCAGCAGTGACTCTGCTTACAATGAGCAGTTCTTC. The chain joins TRBV2 to TRBJ2-1; D call uncertain. V gave up 3 bases and J gave up 4 bases, with 7 bases separating them. The CDR3 has 13 amino acids. Germline V gene lookup returns CDR1 SNHLY and CDR2 FYNNEI.

V and J are TRBV25-1 and TRBJ1-4; D is possibly TRBD1 (5 bases). Germline V lookup: CDR1 MGHDK, CDR2 SYGVNS. With 7 bases removed from V and 10 bases from J, the gap between germline ends came to 16 bases. This CDR3 has 13 residues. CDR3 nucleotide sequence: TGTGCCAGCACCCAAGCCCAGGGTGGAAAACTGTTTTTT. It yields the protein CASTQAQGGKLFF. Full variable domain (rest looked up from reference TRBV25-1 and TRBJ1-4): EADIYQTPRYLVIGTGKKITLECSQTMGHDKMYWYQQDPGMELHLIHYSYGVNSTEKGDLSSESTVSRIRTEHFPLTLESARPSHTSQYLCASTQAQGGKLFFGSGTQLSVL.

The gene calls are TRBV4-1 and TRBJ1-5; the D is unclear. Deletions cut 4 bases from V and 6 bases from J, with 10 bases between. The V gene's germline CDR1 is MGHRA and CDR2 YSYEKL. The CDR3 spans 13 residues. In nucleotides, the CDR3 is TGCGCCAGCAGCCTTTCGGCGGTTCAGCCCCAGCATTTT. It yields the protein CASSLSAVQPQHF.

This rearrangement joins TRBV29-1 to TRBJ2-1; TRBD2 matches 16 bases. The V gene end was trimmed by 3 bases and the J gene end by 1 base; junction bases not matched to a gene: 9. Looked up from germline, CDR1 is SQVTM and CDR2 is ANQGSEA. This CDR3 spans 19 amino acids. CDR3 sequence reads: CSVEGSGTSGGGSYNEQFF. The CDR3 bases are TGCAGCGTTGAGGGGTCCGGGACTAGCGGGGGGGGATCCTACAATGAGCAGTTCTTC.

The V and J genes are TRBV2 and TRBJ2-7; D is unresolved. The CDR3 length is 12 residues. V lost 7 bases to trimming and J lost 5 bases, with 12 bases between them. The germline gives CDR1 SNHLY, CDR2 FYNNEI. The chain's CDR3 is CASKKVWNEQYF. The CDR3 nucleotides read TGTGCCAGCAAAAAGGTTTGGAACGAGCAGTACTTC.

This clone appeared a few times. The chain carries TRBV30 and TRBJ1-5, with a weak D call TRBD1 (6 bases). The CDR3 sequence is 15 residues long. Trimming left V 0 bases short and J 1 base short, with 10 bases between. Per the germline V gene, CDR1 is GTSNPN and CDR2 is SVGIG (reference sequence). The CDR3 protein is CAWSVSGASNQPQHF. CDR3 coding DNA: TGTGCCTGGAGTGTTTCGGGGGCCAGCAATCAGCCCCAGCATTTT.

V is TRBV5-1 and J is TRBJ2-3, with 16 bases matching TRBD2. The junction had 9 bases not matched to a gene; V was cut back by 4 bases and J by 4 bases. The CDR3 spans 18 residues. Germline CDR1 is SGHRS and CDR2 is YFSETQ. The CDR3 reads CASSKTGTSGGAADTQYF. The CDR3 nucleotides are TGCGCCAGCAGCAAAACGGGGACTAGCGGGGGGGCGGCAGATACGCAGTATTTT.

The chain carries TRBV9 and TRBJ2-3; 13 bases align to TRBD2. V trimming: 8 bases; J trimming: 0 bases; junction bases outside the gene matches: 12. This CDR3 contains 18 residues. Germline CDR1 reads SGDLS; CDR2 reads YYNGEE. CDR3 nucleotide sequence: TGTGCCAGTTCGACCGGGACTAGCGGGACCACTAGCACAGATACGCAGTATTTT. Translated: CASSTGTSGTTSTDTQYF. Filled out from reference TRBV9 and TRBJ2-3, the complete variable domain reads DSGVTQTPKHLITATGQRVTLRCSPRSGDLSVYWYQQSLDQGLQFLIQYYNGEERAKGNILERFSAQQFPDLHSELNLSSLELGDSALYFCASSTGTSGTTSTDTQYFGPGTRLTVL.

The chain employs TRBV7-2 and TRBJ2-1, with TRBD2 identical over 9 bases. Germline assignment: CDR1 SGHTA and CDR2 FQGNSA. V gave up 3 bases and J gave up 4 bases; unmatched junction bases: 4. The CDR3 is made up of 15 amino acids. For the CDR3, the DNA is TGTGCCAGCAGCTTTAGCGGGGGCCCTTACAATGAGCAGTTCTTC. This codes for CASSFSGGPYNEQFF. Supplemented by reference TRBV7-2 and TRBJ2-1, the full variable domain reads GAGVSQSPSNKVTEKGKDVELRCDPISGHTALYWYRQSLGQGLEFLIYFQGNSAPDKSGLPSDRFSAERTGGSVSTLTIQRTQQEDSAVYLCASSFSGGPYNEQFFGPGTRLTVL.

The chain uses TRBV10-3 and TRBJ2-4; D unresolved. The CDR3 has 15 amino acids. V was pared by 0 bases and J by 8 bases, with 14 bases between. In germline, CDR1 is ENHRY, CDR2 SYGVKD. CDR3 bases: TGTGCCATCAGTGAGTCGGGGTTGTCAGGAGACATTCAGTACTTC. It translates to CAISESGLSGDIQYF.

The chain joins TRBV15 to TRBJ1-2; 7 bases fit TRBD1. The CDR3 spans 16 residues. Trimming removed 0 bases from V and 1 base from J; junction bases left unmatched: 5. Per germline, CDR1 LNHNV and CDR2 YYDKDF (reference sequence). CDR3 protein: CATSRDGTVINYGYTF. For the CDR3, the DNA is TGTGCCACCAGCAGAGACGGGACAGTGATTAACTATGGCTACACCTTC.